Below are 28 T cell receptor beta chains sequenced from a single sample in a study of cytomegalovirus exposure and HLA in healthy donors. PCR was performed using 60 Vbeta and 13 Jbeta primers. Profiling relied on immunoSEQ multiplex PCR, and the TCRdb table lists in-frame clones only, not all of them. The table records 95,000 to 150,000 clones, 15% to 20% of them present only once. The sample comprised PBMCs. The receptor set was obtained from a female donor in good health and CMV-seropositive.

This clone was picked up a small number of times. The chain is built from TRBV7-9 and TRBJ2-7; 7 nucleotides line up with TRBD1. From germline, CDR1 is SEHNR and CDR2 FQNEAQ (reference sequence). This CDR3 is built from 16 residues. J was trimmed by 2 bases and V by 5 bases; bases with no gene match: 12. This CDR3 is CASSPPGQRLTYEQYF. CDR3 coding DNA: TGTGCCAGCAGCCCACCGGGACAGAGATTAACCTACGAGCAGTACTTC.

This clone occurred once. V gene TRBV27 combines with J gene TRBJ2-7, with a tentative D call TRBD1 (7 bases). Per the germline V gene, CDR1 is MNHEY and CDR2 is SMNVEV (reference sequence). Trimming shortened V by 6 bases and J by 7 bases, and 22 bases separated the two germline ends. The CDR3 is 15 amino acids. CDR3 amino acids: CASRPKTGLGGEQYF. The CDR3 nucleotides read TGTGCCAGCAGGCCTAAGACAGGGTTAGGAGGGGAGCAGTACTTC.

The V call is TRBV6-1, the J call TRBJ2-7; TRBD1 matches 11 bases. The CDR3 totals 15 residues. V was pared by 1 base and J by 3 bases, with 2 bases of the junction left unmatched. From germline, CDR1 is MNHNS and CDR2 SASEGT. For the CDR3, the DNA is TGTGCCAGCAGTGAAGGGACAGGGGGCGTCTACGAGCAGTACTTC. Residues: CASSEGTGGVYEQYF.

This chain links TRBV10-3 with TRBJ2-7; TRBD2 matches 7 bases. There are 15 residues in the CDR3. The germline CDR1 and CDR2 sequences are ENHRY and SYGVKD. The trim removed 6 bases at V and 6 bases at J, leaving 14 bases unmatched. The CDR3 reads CAIRDVAGRPSEQYF. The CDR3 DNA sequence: TGTGCCATCAGAGATGTAGCGGGTAGGCCCTCCGAGCAGTACTTC.

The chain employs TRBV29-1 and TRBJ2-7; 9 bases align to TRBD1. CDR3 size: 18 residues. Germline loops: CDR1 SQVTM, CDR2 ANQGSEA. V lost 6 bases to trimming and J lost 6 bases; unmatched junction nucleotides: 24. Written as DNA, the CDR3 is TGCAGCGTGGGAGGAATGGAAACAGGGGGCCTAGGATATAGCGAGCAGTACTTC. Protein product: CSVGGMETGGLGYSEQYF.

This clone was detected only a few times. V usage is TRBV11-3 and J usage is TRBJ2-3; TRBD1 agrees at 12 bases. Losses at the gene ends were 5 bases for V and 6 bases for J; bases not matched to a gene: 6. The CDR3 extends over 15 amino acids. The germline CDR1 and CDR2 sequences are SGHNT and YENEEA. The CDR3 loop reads CASSQGQGASDTQYF. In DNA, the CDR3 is TGTGCCAGCAGCCAGGGACAGGGGGCGTCTGATACGCAGTATTTT.

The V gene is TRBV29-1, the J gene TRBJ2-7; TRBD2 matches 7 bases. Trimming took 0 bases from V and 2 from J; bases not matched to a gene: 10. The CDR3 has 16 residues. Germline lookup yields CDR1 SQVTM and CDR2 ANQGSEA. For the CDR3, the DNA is TGCAGCGTTGAAGATCCGGTGAGCGGGAAGGCCTACGAGCAGTACTTC. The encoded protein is CSVEDPVSGKAYEQYF.

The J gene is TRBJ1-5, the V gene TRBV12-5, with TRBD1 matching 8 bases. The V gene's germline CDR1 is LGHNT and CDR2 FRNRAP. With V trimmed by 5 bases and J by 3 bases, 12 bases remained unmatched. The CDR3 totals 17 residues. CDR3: CASGLSPDRGVNQPQHF. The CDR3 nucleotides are TGTGCTAGTGGTCTCTCGCCCGACAGGGGTGTCAATCAGCCCCAGCATTTT.

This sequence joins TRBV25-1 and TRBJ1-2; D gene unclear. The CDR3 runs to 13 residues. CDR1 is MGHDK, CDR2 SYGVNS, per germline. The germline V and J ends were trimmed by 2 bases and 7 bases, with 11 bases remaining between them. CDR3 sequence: CASSEAGLSGYTF. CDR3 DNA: TGTGCCAGCAGTGAAGCAGGTTTATCTGGCTACACCTTC.

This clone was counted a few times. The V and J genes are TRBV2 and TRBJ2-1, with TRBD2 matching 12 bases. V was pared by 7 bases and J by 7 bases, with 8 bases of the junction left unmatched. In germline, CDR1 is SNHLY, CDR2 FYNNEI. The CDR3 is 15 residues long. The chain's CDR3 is CASNRLAGVLNEQFF. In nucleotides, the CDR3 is TGTGCCAGCAACCGACTAGCGGGAGTATTAAATGAGCAGTTCTTC.

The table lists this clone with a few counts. The CDR3 here is CASSYDRGEAFF. For the CDR3, the DNA is TGTGCCAGCAGTTACGACAGGGGAGAAGCTTTCTTT. The chain couples TRBV6-5 to TRBJ1-1; TRBD1 aligns across 8 bases. J gave up 8 bases and V 2 bases, and 1 base lay outside the gene matches. The CDR3 is 12 amino acids. The germline gives CDR1 MNHEY, CDR2 SVGAGI.

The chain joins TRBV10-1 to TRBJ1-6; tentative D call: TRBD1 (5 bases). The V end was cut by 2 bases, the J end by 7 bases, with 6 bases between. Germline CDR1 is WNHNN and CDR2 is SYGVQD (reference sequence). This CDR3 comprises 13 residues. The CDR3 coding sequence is TGCGCCAGCAGTGAGCAGGGAAATTCACCCCTCCACTTT. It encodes CASSEQGNSPLHF.

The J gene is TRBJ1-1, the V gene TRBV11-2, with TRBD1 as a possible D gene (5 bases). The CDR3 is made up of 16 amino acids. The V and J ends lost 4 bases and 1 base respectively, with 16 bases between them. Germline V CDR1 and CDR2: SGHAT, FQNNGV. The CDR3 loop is CASSSTDVSWNTEAFF. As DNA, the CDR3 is TGTGCCAGCAGCTCGACAGACGTGAGTTGGAACACTGAAGCTTTCTTT.

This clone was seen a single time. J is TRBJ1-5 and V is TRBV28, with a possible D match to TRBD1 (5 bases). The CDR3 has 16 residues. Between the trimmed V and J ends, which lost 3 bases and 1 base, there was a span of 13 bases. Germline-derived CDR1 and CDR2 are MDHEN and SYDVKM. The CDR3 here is CASSFPVRVSNQPQHF. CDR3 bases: TGTGCCAGCAGTTTCCCAGTCAGGGTCAGCAATCAGCCCCAGCATTTT.

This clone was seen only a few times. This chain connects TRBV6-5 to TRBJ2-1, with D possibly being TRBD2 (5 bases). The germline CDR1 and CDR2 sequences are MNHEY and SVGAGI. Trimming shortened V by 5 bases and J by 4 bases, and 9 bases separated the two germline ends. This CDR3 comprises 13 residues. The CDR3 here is CASSQDFYNEQFF. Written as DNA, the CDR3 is TGTGCCAGCAGTCAGGACTTTTACAATGAGCAGTTCTTC.

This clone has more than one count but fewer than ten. CDR3 bases: TGCGCCAGCAGCCAAGGCCTAGGGGGGGCCGGGGAGCTGTTTTTT. Its translation is CASSQGLGGAGELFF. This chain connects TRBV4-1 to TRBJ2-2; TRBD2 might be the D (7 bases). The CDR3 is 15 amino acids. V lost 1 base and J 6 bases, leaving 12 bases between the germline ends. CDR1 MGHRA and CDR2 YSYEKL come from the germline V gene.

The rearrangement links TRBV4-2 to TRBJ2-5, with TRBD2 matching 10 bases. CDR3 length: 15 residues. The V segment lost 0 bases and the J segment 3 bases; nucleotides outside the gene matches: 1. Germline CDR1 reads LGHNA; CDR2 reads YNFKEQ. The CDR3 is CASSQDTSGKETQYF. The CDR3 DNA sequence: TGTGCCAGCAGCCAAGATACTAGCGGGAAAGAGACCCAGTACTTC.

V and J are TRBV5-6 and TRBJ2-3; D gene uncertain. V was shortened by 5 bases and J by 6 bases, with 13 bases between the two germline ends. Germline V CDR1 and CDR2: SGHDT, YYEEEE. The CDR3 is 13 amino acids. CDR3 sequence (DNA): TGTGCCAGCAGAGACGAAAGAGCGGATACGCAGTATTTT. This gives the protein CASRDERADTQYF.

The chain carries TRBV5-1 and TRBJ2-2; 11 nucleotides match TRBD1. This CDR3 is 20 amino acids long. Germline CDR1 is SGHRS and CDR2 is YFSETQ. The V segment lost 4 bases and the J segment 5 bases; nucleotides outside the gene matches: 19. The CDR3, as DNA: TGCGCCAGCAGCACGCAAGCGCCGGTTGGACAGGGGGCTTATACCGGGGAGCTGTTTTTT. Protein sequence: CASSTQAPVGQGAYTGELFF.

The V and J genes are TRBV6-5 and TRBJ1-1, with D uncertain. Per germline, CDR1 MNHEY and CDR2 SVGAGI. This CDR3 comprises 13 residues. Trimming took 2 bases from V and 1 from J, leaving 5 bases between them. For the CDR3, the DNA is TGTGCCAGCAGTTACGGCAGGAACACTGAAGCTTTCTTT. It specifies CASSYGRNTEAFF.

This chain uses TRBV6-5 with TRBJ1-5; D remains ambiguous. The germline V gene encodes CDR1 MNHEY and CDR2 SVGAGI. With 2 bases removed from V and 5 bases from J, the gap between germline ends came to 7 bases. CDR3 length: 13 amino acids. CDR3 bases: TGTGCCAGCAGTTACGCTGGAGATCAGCCCCAGCATTTT. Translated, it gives CASSYAGDQPQHF.

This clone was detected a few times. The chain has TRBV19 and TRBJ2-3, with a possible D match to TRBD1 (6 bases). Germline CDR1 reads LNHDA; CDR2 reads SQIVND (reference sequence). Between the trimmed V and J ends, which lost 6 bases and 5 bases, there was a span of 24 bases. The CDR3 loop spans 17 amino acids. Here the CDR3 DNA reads TGTGCCAGTAGACTTCGGACAGTCGAAGGGTTACGAGATACGCAGTATTTT. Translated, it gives CASRLRTVEGLRDTQYF. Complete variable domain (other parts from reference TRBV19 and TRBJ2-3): DGGITQSPKYLFRKEGQNVTLSCEQNLNHDAMYWYRQDPGQGLRLIYYSQIVNDFQKGDIAEGYSVSREKKESFPLTVTSAQKNPTAFYLCASRLRTVEGLRDTQYFGPGTRLTVL.

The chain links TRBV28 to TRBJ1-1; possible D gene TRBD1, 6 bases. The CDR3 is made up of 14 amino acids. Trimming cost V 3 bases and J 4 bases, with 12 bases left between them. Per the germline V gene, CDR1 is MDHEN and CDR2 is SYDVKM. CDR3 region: CASSFRGIFTEAFF. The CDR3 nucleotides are TGTGCCAGCAGTTTCAGGGGCATTTTCACTGAAGCTTTCTTT.

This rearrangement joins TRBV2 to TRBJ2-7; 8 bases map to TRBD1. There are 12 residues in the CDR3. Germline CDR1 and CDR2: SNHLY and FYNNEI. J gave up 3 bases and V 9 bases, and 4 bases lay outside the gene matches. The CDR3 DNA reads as TGTGCCAGTCGACAGGGGTACTACGAGCAGTACTTC. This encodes CASRQGYYEQYF. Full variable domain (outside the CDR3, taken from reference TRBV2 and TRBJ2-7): EPEVTQTPSHQVTQMGQEVILRCVPISNHLYFYWYRQILGQKVEFLVSFYNNEISEKSEIFDDQFSVERPDGSNFTLKIRSTKLEDSAMYFCASRQGYYEQYFGPGTRLTVT.

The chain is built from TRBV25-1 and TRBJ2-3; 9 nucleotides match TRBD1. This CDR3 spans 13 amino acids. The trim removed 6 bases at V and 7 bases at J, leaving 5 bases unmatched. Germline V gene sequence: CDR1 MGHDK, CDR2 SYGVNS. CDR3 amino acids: CASRGQGQNTQYF. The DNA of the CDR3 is TGTGCCAGCAGGGGACAGGGACAAAATACGCAGTATTTT.

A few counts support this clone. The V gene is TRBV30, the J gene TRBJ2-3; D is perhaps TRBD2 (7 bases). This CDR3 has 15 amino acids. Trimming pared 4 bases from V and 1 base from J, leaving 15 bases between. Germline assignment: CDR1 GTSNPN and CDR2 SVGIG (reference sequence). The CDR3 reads CAWTRGGGRTDTQYF. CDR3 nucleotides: TGTGCCTGGACCAGAGGGGGGGGGCGCACAGATACGCAGTATTTT.

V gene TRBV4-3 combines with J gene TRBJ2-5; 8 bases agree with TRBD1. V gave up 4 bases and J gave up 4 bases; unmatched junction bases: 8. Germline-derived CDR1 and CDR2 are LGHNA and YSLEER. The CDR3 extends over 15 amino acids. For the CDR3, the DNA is TGCGCCAGCAGCCTTGGGCAGGGGGCAATAGAGACCCAGTACTTC. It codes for CASSLGQGAIETQYF.

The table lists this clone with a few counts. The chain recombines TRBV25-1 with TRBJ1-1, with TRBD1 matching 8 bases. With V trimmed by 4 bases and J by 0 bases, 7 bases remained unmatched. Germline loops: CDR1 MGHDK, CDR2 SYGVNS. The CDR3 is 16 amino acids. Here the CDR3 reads CASSGWTGTMNTEAFF. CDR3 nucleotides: TGTGCCAGCAGTGGGTGGACAGGGACAATGAACACTGAAGCTTTCTTT.